This T cell receptor (beta chain) was sequenced in a study of cytomegalovirus exposure and HLA in healthy donors. Study in general: Early released data had about 80 million unique TCRs, all coming from HLA-typed donors. Regarding the study as a whole: The listing of some 170 TCR beta chains classed them as cytomegalovirus-associated.

About this clone: Its cognate antigen is unknown.

Vbeta (60) and Jbeta (13) primers were used in the PCR. Produced via immunoSEQ multiplex PCR; TCRdb's table is partial and in-frame only. The sample has fewer than 250,000 clones; approximately 70% are singletons. Germline lookup yields CDR1 MNHNS and CDR2 SASEGT. Trimming took off 5 bases at V and 4 bases at J, with 15 bases between the two ends. The CDR3 has 15 residues. This TCR came from a woman aged 30 to 39 in good health and CMV-seropositive. Sequenced: PBMCs. The V call is TRBV6-1, the J call TRBJ1-3; D perhaps matches TRBD1 (6 bases). The CDR3 here is CASSLYRVEGNTIYF. The CDR3 DNA is TGTGCCAGCAGTTTATACAGGGTTGAAGGAAACACCATATATTTT.